This T cell receptor beta chain emerged from a study of blood T cell repertoires in COVID-19. Methods used by the authors: Scientists estimated how many nucleated cells there were by amplifying reference gene primers. Produced via immunoSEQ multiplex PCR; TCRdb's table is partial and in-frame only. For V, J and clone size, that table is used; D and trimming come from the DNA. The sample holds under 200,000 clones, approximately 77% seen once. Participants came from some 26 US areas, aged about 18 to 89 years. Trimming left V 3 bases short and J 11 bases short, with 14 bases between. The CDR3 totals 13 residues. The germline CDR1 and CDR2 sequences are SEHNR and FQNEAQ (reference sequence).

Input material: PBMCs or T cells enriched from blood (not recorded which). The chain combines TRBV7-9 with TRBJ2-4; D unclear. This receptor was obtained from a man aged 55 to 70 who had recovered from COVID-19. CDR3 coding DNA: TGTGCCAGCAGCTTCCGAGACTGGTCACTTCAGTACTTC. Translating it yields CASSFRDWSLQYF.